What follows are 27 T cell receptor beta chains derived from one specimen sequenced in a study of T-cell memory formation after mild COVID-19. TCRdb processed the 5' RACE reads anew with MiXCR; each CDR3 protein has one entry. The sample includes about 360,000 distinct CDR3 sequences, approximately 14% of them seen just once. The source material was PBMCs or a T cell subset sorted from them (not recorded which). The receptors here all came from a man aged 18 to 35 who had mild COVID-19 (a few samples of this study predate the infection). Cell type and time point are not known.

V usage is TRBV20-1 and J usage is TRBJ1-1; D uncertain. The V gene's germline CDR1 is DFQATT and CDR2 SNEGSKA (reference sequence). Deletions cut 3 bases from V and 7 bases from J, with 12 bases between. There are 12 residues in the CDR3. The DNA for the CDR3 is TGCAGTGCTAGTCCGGGGAACCTTGAAGCTTTCTTT. Protein product: CSASPGNLEAFF.

The V and J genes are TRBV27 and TRBJ1-2; D possibly corresponds to TRBD1 (5 bases). Per the germline V gene, CDR1 is MNHEY and CDR2 is SMNVEV (reference sequence). The CDR3 spans 15 residues. Trimming removed 6 bases at V and 2 bases at J, with 16 bases between. The DNA for the CDR3 is TGTGCCAGCAGAACTACTCTCCGGGGGAACTATGGCTACACCTTC. Encoded protein: CASRTTLRGNYGYTF.

The rearrangement links TRBV5-1 to TRBJ1-1; the D gene is possibly TRBD1 (5 bases). The germline CDR1 and CDR2 sequences are SGHRS and YFSETQ. Trimming took off 3 bases at V and 5 bases at J, with 14 bases between the two ends. The CDR3 loop spans 14 amino acids. The CDR3 reads CASSWGPAVTEAFF. CDR3 DNA: TGCGCCAGCAGCTGGGGACCCGCTGTTACTGAAGCTTTCTTT.

This clonotype occurred many times. The chain recombines TRBV5-5 with TRBJ2-3, with 8 bases fitting TRBD1. J was trimmed by 7 bases and V by 9 bases; bases with no gene match: 13. Germline V lookup: CDR1 SGHKS, CDR2 YYEKEE (reference sequence). The CDR3 loop spans 14 amino acids. CDR3 in DNA: TGTGCCACCAGTGCGCCGACAGGGGCGAATACGCAGTATTTT. Translating it yields CATSAPTGANTQYF.

The chain carries TRBV6-5 and TRBJ1-6; D is unresolved. The CDR3 is 15 amino acids. Trimming shortened V by 2 bases and J by 10 bases, and 15 bases separated the two germline ends. Germline loops: CDR1 MNHEY, CDR2 SVGAGI. The CDR3 is CASSYSYGDRSPLHF. Written as DNA, the CDR3 is TGTGCCAGCAGTTACAGCTATGGGGATCGATCACCCCTCCACTTT.

J is TRBJ2-1 and V is TRBV5-1, with D unresolved. In germline, CDR1 is SGHRS, CDR2 YFSETQ. With 4 bases removed from V and 6 bases from J, the gap between germline ends came to 17 bases. The CDR3 is 15 residues long. CDR3 in amino acids: CASSPEPRPGNEQFF. CDR3 coding DNA: TGCGCCAGCAGCCCCGAGCCCCGGCCCGGCAATGAGCAGTTCTTC.

V and J are TRBV6-6 and TRBJ2-7; TRBD2 matches 15 bases. With V trimmed by 0 bases and J by 3 bases, 3 bases remained unmatched. Germline V gene data show CDR1 as MNHNY and CDR2 as SVGAGI (reference sequence). The CDR3 sequence is 17 residues long. CDR3 nucleotides: TGTGCCAGCAGTTACTCCGGGACTAGCGGGGGGTTCTACGAGCAGTACTTC. This codes for CASSYSGTSGGFYEQYF.

This sequence joins TRBV5-6 and TRBJ1-2; D may be TRBD1 (5 bases). The V gene lost 4 bases and the J gene lost 4 bases, with 17 bases spanning the gap. The germline V gene encodes CDR1 SGHDT and CDR2 YYEEEE. CDR3 size: 15 residues. CDR3 protein: CASSPASPGRYGYTF. The CDR3 nucleotides read TGTGCCAGCAGCCCCGCGTCCCCAGGGCGCTATGGCTACACCTTC.

The sample holds a few counts of this clonotype. V is TRBV5-1 and J is TRBJ2-2; D not certain. V dropped 6 bases and J dropped 4 bases, with 7 bases sitting between them. CDR1 and CDR2 (germline): SGHRS, YFSETQ. This CDR3 spans 12 amino acids. DNA for the CDR3: TGCGCCAGCAATCAAGGCACCGGGGAGCTGTTTTTT. Translating gives CASNQGTGELFF.

V gene TRBV10-2 combines with J gene TRBJ2-7, with D hard to call. Germline V lookup: CDR1 WSHSY, CDR2 SAAADI. The CDR3 loop spans 11 amino acids. V gave up 6 bases and J gave up 2 bases, with 5 bases separating them. The DNA of the CDR3 is TGCGCCAGCAGCGTAGCCTACGAGCAGTACTTC. Translation: CASSVAYEQYF.

In its sample, this clonotype was seen a few times. This chain connects TRBV5-1 to TRBJ1-1, with 8 bases that match TRBD1. J was trimmed by 13 bases and V by 0 bases; bases with no gene match: 8. CDR1 and CDR2 (germline): SGHRS, YFSETQ. The CDR3 totals 13 residues. The CDR3 reads CASSLAQGAPGFF. The CDR3 nucleotides read TGCGCCAGCAGCTTGGCCCAGGGGGCCCCAGGTTTCTTT. Using reference TRBV5-1 and TRBJ1-1 for the parts outside the CDR3, the full variable domain is KAGVTQTPRYLIKTRGQQVTLSCSPISGHRSVSWYQQTPGQGLQFLFEYFSETQRNKGNFPGRFSGRQFSNSRSEMNVSTLELGDSALYLCASSLAQGAPGFFGQGTRLTVV.

This chain links TRBV11-2 with TRBJ2-5; 8 bases map to TRBD2. Trimming took 5 bases from V and 2 from J; bases not matched to a gene: 7. The CDR3 is 15 amino acids. Germline assignment: CDR1 SGHAT and CDR2 FQNNGV. The CDR3 protein is CASSQWTSRQETQYF. Written as DNA, the CDR3 is TGTGCCAGCAGCCAATGGACTAGCAGACAAGAGACCCAGTACTTC.

The chain recombines TRBV20-1 with TRBJ2-7; D remains unclear. Germline CDR1 is DFQATT and CDR2 is SNEGSKA (reference sequence). The CDR3 has 12 residues. The V gene lost 3 bases and the J gene lost 6 bases, with 12 bases spanning the gap. The CDR3 reads CSARITDVEQYF. Written as DNA, the CDR3 is TGCAGTGCTAGGATTACGGATGTCGAGCAGTACTTC.

The chain combines TRBV7-9 with TRBJ2-7; D gene unclear. Per germline, CDR1 SEHNR and CDR2 FQNEAQ (reference sequence). Deletions cut 5 bases from V and 6 bases from J, with 11 bases between. The CDR3 is 12 residues long. CDR3: CASSPFGGEQYF. The CDR3 coding sequence is TGTGCCAGCAGCCCCTTCGGCGGCGAGCAGTACTTC.

The genes are TRBV19 and TRBJ1-5; D is undetermined. With 4 bases removed from V and 8 bases from J, the gap between germline ends came to 15 bases. Germline V gives CDR1 LNHDA, CDR2 SQIVND (reference sequence). The CDR3 covers 14 residues. This chain's CDR3 is CASSTVGGRKPQHF. In DNA, the CDR3 is TGTGCCAGTAGTACCGTGGGAGGGCGTAAGCCCCAGCATTTT.

This clonotype was detected only a few times. DNA of the CDR3: TGTGCCAGCAGCTCCCCAATGACAGGGGGTAATTCACCCCTCCACTTT. It yields the protein CASSSPMTGGNSPLHF. The chain uses TRBV5-6 and TRBJ1-6, with 9 bases identical to TRBD1. With V trimmed by 3 bases and J by 6 bases, 7 bases remained unmatched. Germline V CDR1 and CDR2: SGHDT, YYEEEE. This CDR3 is 16 amino acids long.

The chain joins TRBV2 to TRBJ1-5; no definite D call. The CDR3 extends over 14 amino acids. Germline V gene data show CDR1 as SNHLY and CDR2 as FYNNEI. The V gene lost 6 bases and the J gene lost 7 bases, with 16 bases spanning the gap. For the CDR3, the DNA is TGTGCCAGCAGCGAACATGGGTTAGGCCAGCCCCAGCATTTT. Amino acids: CASSEHGLGQPQHF.

The V call is TRBV15, the J call TRBJ2-6; D might be TRBD1 (6 bases). V lost 1 base and J lost 1, with 14 bases in between. The CDR3 loop spans 18 amino acids. The germline gives CDR1 LNHNV, CDR2 YYDKDF (reference sequence). The CDR3 spells CATSRAGTSNSGANVLTF. CDR3 DNA sequence: TGTGCCACCAGCAGAGCTGGGACATCAAATTCTGGGGCCAACGTCCTGACTTTC.

This clonotype was recorded at least ten times. The genes are TRBV7-2 and TRBJ2-3, with D uncertain. Germline assignment: CDR1 SGHTA and CDR2 FQGNSA. This CDR3 spans 15 amino acids. Trimming pared 1 base from V and 1 base from J, leaving 9 bases between. CDR3 amino acids: CASSLGGLRTDTQYF. Written as DNA, the CDR3 is TGTGCCAGCAGCTTAGGAGGTCTCCGCACAGATACGCAGTATTTT.

The V gene is TRBV7-9, the J gene TRBJ2-4; the D is unclear. CDR1 and CDR2 from the germline V gene are SEHNR and FQNEAQ (reference sequence). V was trimmed by 2 bases and J by 6 bases, leaving 5 bases between them. This CDR3 is built from 12 residues. The CDR3 here is CASSLPGNIQYF. DNA for the CDR3: TGTGCCAGCAGCTTACCAGGAAACATTCAGTACTTC.

The gene calls are TRBV7-8 and TRBJ1-2; D is uncertain. The V end lost 5 bases, the J end lost 8 bases, and 18 bases lay between the germline ends. CDR3 size: 14 residues. CDR1 SGHVS and CDR2 FQNEAQ come from the germline V gene. Written as DNA, the CDR3 is TGTGCCAGCAGCCCGACACGATTCGGTAGGGGCTACACCTTC. Residues: CASSPTRFGRGYTF.

Note on this clonotype: A read error may produce the germline difference seen at one junction end. The chain couples TRBV5-6 to TRBJ1-1; D is unclear. Germline-derived CDR1 and CDR2 are SGHDT and YYEEEE. The CDR3 extends over 14 amino acids. The CDR3 spells CASSHLMGDGEALF. The CDR3 bases are TGTGCCAGCAGCCACCTCATGGGAGACGGTGAAGCTTTATTT.

The table lists this clonotype with a few counts. The chain uses TRBV7-9 and TRBJ2-1; TRBD2 is a possible D gene (6 bases). CDR1 is SEHNR, CDR2 FQNEAQ, per germline (reference sequence). V was trimmed by 5 bases and J by 10 bases, leaving 9 bases between them. The CDR3 sequence is 11 residues long. The CDR3 is CASSPGREQFF. CDR3 sequence (DNA): TGTGCCAGCAGCCCTGGGAGGGAGCAGTTCTTC.

The rearrangement uses TRBV5-1 and TRBJ2-3; 8 nucleotides agree with TRBD1. The junction had 9 bases not matched to a gene; V was cut back by 4 bases and J by 2 bases. CDR1 is SGHRS, CDR2 YFSETQ, per germline. The CDR3 contains 16 residues. The CDR3 nucleotides are TGCGCCAGCAGCCCCGGACAGGGTGGTACCACAGATACGCAGTATTTT. Translating it yields CASSPGQGGTTDTQYF.

In nucleotides, the CDR3 is TGTGCCAGCAGCCCCCAGTGGGGGGCGGGCGAGCAGTTCTTC. As protein: CASSPQWGAGEQFF. The J gene is TRBJ2-1, the V gene TRBV14; either TRBD1 or TRBD2 may fit D (6 bases each). The CDR3 runs to 14 residues. Between the trimmed V and J ends, which lost 4 bases and 10 bases, there was a span of 17 bases. Germline values: CDR1 SGHDN, CDR2 FVKESK.

This clonotype has ten or more counts. The chain couples TRBV6-5 to TRBJ2-1, with 9 bases lining up with TRBD2. The CDR3 is 16 amino acids. V gave up 6 bases and J gave up 6 bases; unmatched junction bases: 12. Germline V gene lookup returns CDR1 MNHEY and CDR2 SVGAGI. The CDR3 coding sequence is TGTGCCAGCAGAAGAACCGGGACTAGCAAGAGCAATGAGCAGTTCTTC. It specifies CASRRTGTSKSNEQFF.

V and J are TRBV5-1 and TRBJ1-4, with D possibly being TRBD1 (6 bases). This CDR3 comprises 15 residues. The V and J ends lost 5 bases and 8 bases respectively, with 19 bases between them. Germline V gene data show CDR1 as SGHRS and CDR2 as YFSETQ. CDR3 amino acids: CASSSDRGRFEKLFF. The DNA for the CDR3 is TGCGCCAGCAGTTCGGACAGAGGGCGATTCGAAAAACTGTTTTTT.